A selection of T cell receptor beta chains follows, all from one sample in a study of CD8+ T cells in alopecia areata. Measured with immunoSEQ multiplex PCR; TCRdb has only the in-frame clones, and not every one. The sample includes about 290,000 clones, 58% of them seen just once. Here the sequenced sample was CD4+ T cells sorted from blood, taken at week 24, from a patient treated with tofacitinib. The receptors here all came from a human donor with alopecia areata. The CDR3 runs from the conserved cysteine through the conserved F or W. Each record gives: D gene, clone size, J gene, V gene, CDR3 DNA, CDR3 protein. The D gene is left open where the match is weak. Clone size, where shown, is once, few, many, or a class for clones that have expanded.

D gene: NA; clone size: NA; J gene: TRBJ1-2; V gene: TRBV2; CDR3 DNA: TGTGCCAGCAGCCAGGGCAAGAGAAACTATGGCTACACCTTC; CDR3 protein: CASSQGKRNYGYTF
D gene: NA; clone size: NA; J gene: TRBJ2-1; V gene: TRBV9; CDR3 DNA: TGTGCCAGCAGCGGGAGGACGTTCTTTGGTGAGCAGTTCTTC; CDR3 protein: CASSGRTFFGEQFF
D gene: TRBD1; clone size: once; J gene: TRBJ1-4; V gene: TRBV30; CDR3 DNA: TGTGCCTGGAATATAAGGGGGCATGAAAAACTGTTTTTT; CDR3 protein: CAWNIRGHEKLFF
D gene: TRBD1; clone size: many; J gene: TRBJ2-1; V gene: TRBV29-1; CDR3 DNA: TGCAGCGCTGAGGGGACAGGGGGTAATGAGCAGTTCTTC; CDR3 protein: CSAEGTGGNEQFF
D gene: NA; clone size: NA; J gene: TRBJ1-1; V gene: TRBV18; CDR3 DNA: TGTGCCAGCTCACCACCAAGTGGGAACACTGAAGCTTTCTTT; CDR3 protein: CASSPPSGNTEAFF
D gene: TRBD1; clone size: NA; J gene: TRBJ2-1; V gene: TRBV7-9; CDR3 DNA: TGTGCCAGCAGACCTGACAGGGCTGGGTCCTACAATGAGCAGTTCTTC; CDR3 protein: CASRPDRAGSYNEQFF
D gene: NA; clone size: NA; J gene: TRBJ2-7; V gene: TRBV27; CDR3 DNA: TGTGCCAGCAAAGGGCCGGGAAGCCCCTACGAGCAGTACTTC; CDR3 protein: CASKGPGSPYEQYF
D gene: NA; clone size: NA; J gene: TRBJ2-3; V gene: TRBV28; CDR3 DNA: TGTGCCAGCAGTTTTAGTCCGAGCACAGATACGCAGTATTTT; CDR3 protein: CASSFSPSTDTQYF
D gene: NA; clone size: few; J gene: TRBJ1-3; V gene: TRBV7-9; CDR3 DNA: TGTGCCAGCAGCTCCCTTCAGAGGGTCTCTGGAAACACCATATATTTT; CDR3 protein: CASSSLQRVSGNTIYF
D gene: TRBD2; clone size: NA; J gene: TRBJ2-5; V gene: TRBV7-2; CDR3 DNA: TGTGCCAGCAGCCGCGGGGGGGCCGTGGAGACCCAGTACTTC; CDR3 protein: CASSRGGAVETQYF
D gene: NA; clone size: few; J gene: TRBJ1-1; V gene: TRBV27; CDR3 DNA: TGTGCCAGCAGGACAAGGAAGGCCTACACGGTTGAAGCTTTCTTT; CDR3 protein: CASRTRKAYTVEAFF
D gene: TRBD1; clone size: NA; J gene: TRBJ1-2; V gene: TRBV30; CDR3 DNA: TGTGCCTGGAGTGGGACAGGGTTTGGCTACACCTTC; CDR3 protein: CAWSGTGFGYTF
D gene: NA; clone size: NA; J gene: TRBJ1-2; V gene: TRBV6-4; CDR3 DNA: TGTGCCAGCAGTGACAGCTATGGCTACACCTTC; CDR3 protein: CASSDSYGYTF
D gene: NA; clone size: NA; J gene: TRBJ2-5; V gene: TRBV4-2; CDR3 DNA: TGTGCCAGCAGCGAAGGGCGGCAGCAAGAGACCCAGTACTTC; CDR3 protein: CASSEGRQQETQYF
D gene: NA; clone size: few; J gene: TRBJ1-2; V gene: TRBV6-6; CDR3 DNA: TGTGCCAGCAGCCCTCTGACAGAGAGCTATGGCTACACCTTC; CDR3 protein: CASSPLTESYGYTF
D gene: NA; clone size: NA; J gene: TRBJ1-1; V gene: TRBV30; CDR3 DNA: TGTGCCTGGGAGGGAGCATTGAACACTGAAGCTTTCTTT; CDR3 protein: CAWEGALNTEAFF
D gene: NA; clone size: NA; J gene: TRBJ2-1; V gene: TRBV27; CDR3 DNA: TGTGCCAGCAGTACCCGGGGGTTTTACAATGAGCAGTTCTTC; CDR3 protein: CASSTRGFYNEQFF
D gene: NA; clone size: NA; J gene: TRBJ1-5; V gene: TRBV5-6; CDR3 DNA: TGTGCCAGCAGCTTGATTGGGGAAGGTCAGCCCCAGCATTTT; CDR3 protein: CASSLIGEGQPQHF
D gene: TRBD1; clone size: NA; J gene: TRBJ2-4; V gene: TRBV27; CDR3 DNA: TGTGCCAGCAGCGAAGAGACAGGGGGCATTCAGTACTTC; CDR3 protein: CASSEETGGIQYF
D gene: TRBD1; clone size: few; J gene: TRBJ1-5; V gene: TRBV29-1; CDR3 DNA: TGCAGCGTGACTCAGGGGGGTAGCAATCAGCCCCAGCATTTT; CDR3 protein: CSVTQGGSNQPQHF
D gene: NA; clone size: NA; J gene: TRBJ1-1; V gene: TRBV30; CDR3 DNA: TGTGCCTGGAGTAGCAGGAGAAACACTGAAGCTTTCTTT; CDR3 protein: CAWSSRRNTEAFF
D gene: NA; clone size: NA; J gene: TRBJ2-5; V gene: TRBV2; CDR3 DNA: TGTGCCAGCAAAGGACAGCAAGAGACCCAGTACTTC; CDR3 protein: CASKGQQETQYF